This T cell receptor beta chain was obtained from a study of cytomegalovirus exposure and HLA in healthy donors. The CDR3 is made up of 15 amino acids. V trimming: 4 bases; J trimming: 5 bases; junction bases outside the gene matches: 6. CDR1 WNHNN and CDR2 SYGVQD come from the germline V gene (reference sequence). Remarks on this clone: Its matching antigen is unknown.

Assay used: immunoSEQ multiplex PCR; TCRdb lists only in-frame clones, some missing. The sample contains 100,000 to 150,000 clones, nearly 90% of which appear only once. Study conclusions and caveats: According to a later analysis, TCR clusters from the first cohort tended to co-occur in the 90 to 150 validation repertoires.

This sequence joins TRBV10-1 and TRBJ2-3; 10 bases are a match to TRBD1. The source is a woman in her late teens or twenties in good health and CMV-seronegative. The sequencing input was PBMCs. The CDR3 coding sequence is TGCGCCAGCAGTGCCGGGACAGGGGATTTAGATACGCAGTATTTT. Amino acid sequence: CASSAGTGDLDTQYF.